The entry below gives a single TCR beta chain sequence along with its context. The data stem from a study of spatial heterogeneity in lung cancer. The length of the CDR3 is 17 residues. The germline V gene encodes CDR1 MNHEY and CDR2 SVGAGI. Trimming shortened V by 4 bases and J by 3 bases, and 19 bases separated the two germline ends. From the 5' RACE reads, TCRdb called clonotypes with MiXCR, one entry per CDR3 protein. The sample has about 23,000 distinct CDR3 sequences, 4.7% seen once. The time point was: sample taken at primary tumor resection. Whole RNA, isolated from tumor, nontumor lung or frozen PBMC, was sequenced without prior sorting.

This receptor was taken from a male donor with early-stage non-small cell lung cancer. Sequenced here: PBMCs, sampled at surgery. This chain uses TRBV6-5 with TRBJ2-1; maybe TRBD2 (7 bases). CDR3 in amino acids: CASSSRGAGVIYNEQFF. CDR3 DNA: TGTGCCAGCAGTTCCCGGGGGGCAGGGGTTATCTACAATGAGCAGTTCTTC.